This TCR beta chain is from a study of cytomegalovirus exposure and HLA in healthy donors. Study-level points and caveats: Owing to their indistinguishability, certain V segments, notably TRBV6-2 and TRBV6-3, were excluded. Available immune exposure information was restricted to CMV serostatus only.

CDR1 and CDR2 from the germline V gene are SGHAT and FQNNGV. The CDR3 totals 18 residues. Trimming pared 1 base from V and 3 bases from J, leaving 16 bases between. About this clone itself: Its cognate antigen is unknown.

The donors, nominally healthy at sampling, likely had unrecorded immune exposures. The PCR contained 60 Vbeta and 13 Jbeta primers. Generated by immunoSEQ multiplex PCR, the TCRdb table keeps only in-frame clones and is missing some. The data hold around 31,000 clones, with approximately 90% observed a single time. Sequenced material: PBMCs. The clonotype was recovered from a boy aged 5-17 years in good health and CMV-seronegative. The chain combines TRBV11-2 with TRBJ1-6, with D maybe TRBD1 (5 bases). CDR3 in amino acids: CASSLGSGGAGYNSPLHF. The CDR3 DNA is TGTGCCAGCAGCTTAGGTTCCGGAGGGGCTGGCTATAATTCACCCCTCCACTTT.